Each of the 9 T cell receptor beta chains below was sequenced from the same sample in a study of beta chain features in type 1 diabetes. The antigens of these receptors remain unknown. Study outcomes and limitations: In all four CD4+ subsets, TCRB CDR3 length was significantly, moderately reduced in type 1 diabetes.

Expressed TCRB transcripts were sequenced because the entire RNA isolate underwent reverse transcription. Using immunoSEQ multiplex PCR, the repertoire was profiled, and TCRdb retains in-frame clones only, with some absent. The sample consists of roughly 160,000 clones, about 8.1% of them appearing once. The specimen sequenced was central memory CD4+ T cells from blood. All receptors derive from a young woman with type 1 diabetes.

This sequence joins TRBV4-1 and TRBJ1-2; possible D gene TRBD1, 5 bases. V lost 0 bases to trimming and J lost 4 bases, with 12 bases between them. This CDR3 contains 15 residues. Per germline, CDR1 MGHRA and CDR2 YSYEKL. The CDR3 DNA follows: TGCGCCAGCAGCCAAGAAAGAATGCAGGGCTATGGCTACACCTTC. Translated, it gives CASSQERMQGYGYTF.

In this sample, this clone turned up a few times. V and J are TRBV5-1 and TRBJ2-5; TRBD1 matches 7 bases. Trimming took 4 bases from V and 4 from J; bases not matched to a gene: 7. CDR1 is SGHRS, CDR2 YFSETQ, per germline. The CDR3 is made up of 14 amino acids. CDR3 sequence: CASSRDSPAETQYF. The CDR3, as DNA: TGCGCCAGCAGCCGGGACAGCCCCGCAGAGACCCAGTACTTC. Full variable domain (missing parts from reference TRBV5-1 and TRBJ2-5): KAGVTQTPRYLIKTRGQQVTLSCSPISGHRSVSWYQQTPGQGLQFLFEYFSETQRNKGNFPGRFSGRQFSNSRSEMNVSTLELGDSALYLCASSRDSPAETQYFGPGTRLLVL.

A few counts support this clone. CDR3 in amino acids: CASSLGQGSGNTIYF. In nucleotides, the CDR3 is TGTGCCAGCAGCTTAGGACAGGGGTCTGGAAACACCATATATTTT. The chain links TRBV7-3 to TRBJ1-3; 9 bases align to TRBD1. V dropped 2 bases and J dropped 1; count of bases not matched to a gene: 0. The CDR3 loop spans 15 amino acids. Germline V lookup: CDR1 SGHTA, CDR2 FQGTGA.

This sequence joins TRBV5-1 and TRBJ1-3, with D possibly being TRBD1 (6 bases). The V and J ends lost 1 base and 4 bases respectively, with 21 bases between them. CDR3 length: 18 residues. Germline V gene data show CDR1 as SGHRS and CDR2 as YFSETQ. CDR3 region: CASSLLAGGGAQGNTIYF. The CDR3 region has the DNA TGCGCCAGCAGCTTGCTCGCCGGAGGGGGGGCGCAAGGAAACACCATATATTTT.

V usage is TRBV7-9 and J usage is TRBJ2-7; no reliable D call. The CDR3 extends over 12 amino acids. The germline V gene has CDR1 SEHNR and CDR2 FQNEAQ (reference sequence). The V end was cut by 3 bases, the J end by 7 bases, with 10 bases between. CDR3 in amino acids: CASSFIAEEQYF. The CDR3 bases are TGTGCCAGCAGCTTCATTGCTGAGGAGCAGTACTTC.

J is TRBJ2-2 and V is TRBV11-2, with D perhaps TRBD2 (6 bases). CDR3 size: 15 residues. The V and J ends lost 5 bases and 6 bases respectively, with 16 bases between them. Germline V CDR1 and CDR2: SGHAT, FQNNGV. CDR3 residues: CASSAGLFFAGELFF. CDR3 DNA: TGTGCCAGCAGCGCGGGACTCTTTTTTGCCGGGGAGCTGTTTTTT.

V and J are TRBV27 and TRBJ2-2; TRBD2 might be the D (6 bases). The CDR3 has 15 amino acids. Trimming cost V 6 bases and J 2 bases, with 13 bases left between them. The germline gives CDR1 MNHEY, CDR2 SMNVEV (reference sequence). CDR3 in amino acids: CASSRYGGNTGELFF. In DNA form, the CDR3 reads TGTGCCAGCAGCAGATACGGGGGAAACACCGGGGAGCTGTTTTTT.

This clone occurred a few times. The chain uses TRBV29-1 and TRBJ1-4, with 7 bases fitting TRBD1. Germline V gene sequence: CDR1 SQVTM, CDR2 ANQGSEA. Trimming cost V 4 bases and J 5 bases; bases outside gene matches: 4. This CDR3 contains 13 residues. Here the CDR3 reads CSVGRDRNEKLFF. CDR3 DNA: TGCAGCGTTGGGCGGGACAGAAATGAAAAACTGTTTTTT.

This clone came up a few times. The chain recombines TRBV27 with TRBJ1-5, with D perhaps matching TRBD1 (5 bases). CDR1 and CDR2 from the germline V gene are MNHEY and SMNVEV (reference sequence). There are 15 residues in the CDR3. The germline V and J ends were trimmed by 3 bases and 2 bases, with 11 bases remaining between them. The CDR3 DNA sequence: TGTGCCAGCAGTTTTAAGGGGTCGGGCAATCAGCCCCAGCATTTT. This sequence encodes CASSFKGSGNQPQHF.